The text below deals with one TCR beta chain. The sample belongs to a study of cytotoxic CD8 clonotypes in ibrutinib-treated CLL. The table came from immunoSEQ multiplex PCR; TCRdb's copy has only in-frame clones and leaves some out. The profile shows about 13,000 clones, under 75% of them singletons. The CDR3 sequence is 15 residues long. Germline V lookup: CDR1 SGHTA, CDR2 FQGNSA. Trimming stripped 3 bases from V and 4 bases from J, with 12 bases between. The TCR comes from a human donor with chronic lymphocytic leukemia. The chain combines TRBV7-2 with TRBJ2-2, with D possibly called TRBD1 or TRBD2 (6 bases each). The material sequenced was PBMCs, taken before ibrutinib treatment. CDR3 DNA sequence: TGTGCCAGCAGCTTGGGGGCCGGGGGCACCGGGGAGCTGTTTTTT. This encodes CASSLGAGGTGELFF.